This T cell receptor beta chain was observed in a study of blood T cells in healthy people across ages. Trimming removed 7 bases from V and 8 bases from J; junction bases left unmatched: 16. This CDR3 is built from 16 residues. A second PCR of roughly 7 to 11 cycles used a sample-barcoded 5' primer and a J-beta primer mix. One entry per CDR3 protein results from TCRdb running MiXCR on the 5' RACE reads. Of 700,000 to 950,000 distinct CDR3 sequences in the sample, roughly 60% were seen once. The sample comprised blood. The V gene is TRBV12-3 or TRBV12-4, the J gene TRBJ1-4; the match to TRBD1 covers 7 bases. This TCR came from a man aged 25-45 years in good health. As DNA, the CDR3 is TGTGCCAGCACCTTTGGCTTTAGGGACAGCGGGGAAAAACTGTTTTTT. The encoded protein is CASTFGFRDSGEKLFF.